Sequencing of this T cell receptor delta chain was carried out in a study of γδ T cells in repeated Plasmodium falciparum infection. The overall study: The natural-infection arm compared Malian children under seasonal malaria with matched Australian children. Malaria-naive adults were infected with P. falciparum NF54 four times over approximately 600 days.

TCRdb called clones anew from the multiplex PCR reads with CATT. This sample yields 50,000 to 55,000 delta-chain clones, of which roughly 1.9% are seen a single time; approximately 24% belongs to the top ten. In regard to this clone: The amino acid sequence in TCRdb belongs to a much larger clone and departs from this DNA's translation at residue 5, likely a sequencing read error; the sequence shown is translated from the DNA.

This receptor was taken from a pool of human donors (malaria-infected and uninfected, not separated). The sequenced material came from gamma-delta T cells from blood.

DNA for the CDR3: TGTGCTCTTGGGGGAACGCCTTCACCGTACTGGGGGATGATGTTGCCGTTCTACACCGATAAACTCATCTTT. Its protein is CALGGTPSPYWGMMLPFYTDKLIF. The V and J genes are TRDV1 and TRDJ1; 10 bases map to TRDD3. Because TCRdb records no J gene, it was assigned here through a match of the DNA to germline. J lost 0 bases, V lost 4 bases, and 29 bases had no gene match. The CDR3 is 24 residues long. Germline V CDR1 and CDR2: TSWWSYY, QGS.